The 26 T cell receptor beta chains given below trace back to one sample, sequenced in a study of cytomegalovirus exposure and HLA in healthy donors. It was with 60 Vbeta and 13 Jbeta primers that the PCR ran. Here immunoSEQ multiplex PCR was the method, and the copy in TCRdb shows in-frame clones only, minus some. The repertoire includes some 100,000 clones, 70% to 85% of them detected once, and 11% sits in the top ten. The sample comprised PBMCs. The source is a woman aged 45-59 years in good health and CMV-seropositive.

The V gene is TRBV4-2, the J gene TRBJ1-1, with 7 positions matching TRBD1. J was trimmed by 5 bases and V by 3 bases; bases with no gene match: 6. From germline, CDR1 is LGHNA and CDR2 YNFKEQ. CDR3 length: 14 amino acids. CDR3 in DNA: TGTGCCAGCAGCCAGGGCAGGGGGGAGACTGAAGCTTTCTTT. Amino acids: CASSQGRGETEAFF.

The chain employs TRBV30 and TRBJ1-1; no clear D gene. Per germline, CDR1 GTSNPN and CDR2 SVGIG (reference sequence). V gave up 2 bases and J gave up 6 bases, with 16 bases separating them. CDR3 length equals 14 residues. CDR3: CAWSLRELDPEAFF. Written as DNA, the CDR3 is TGTGCCTGGAGTCTCCGGGAACTAGACCCTGAAGCTTTCTTT.

The chain recombines TRBV2 with TRBJ2-5; D remains unclear. The CDR3 extends over 16 amino acids. Per germline, CDR1 SNHLY and CDR2 FYNNEI. The ends were cut back, 3 bases at V and 5 bases at J, with 19 bases in the middle. CDR3 sequence reads: CASSERVSSGRETQYF. In nucleotides, the CDR3 is TGTGCCAGCAGTGAGCGCGTTTCGTCAGGCAGGGAGACCCAGTACTTC.

V usage is TRBV4-2 and J usage is TRBJ2-3, with TRBD2 matching 11 bases. CDR3 length: 17 residues. The germline V gene has CDR1 LGHNA and CDR2 YNFKEQ. J was trimmed by 0 bases and V by 1 base; bases with no gene match: 3. The DNA for the CDR3 is TGTGCCAGCAGCCAAGGGACTAGCGGGTTTAGCACAGATACGCAGTATTTT. Translation: CASSQGTSGFSTDTQYF.

The V gene is TRBV7-2, the J gene TRBJ1-6; D call uncertain. V lost 3 bases to trimming and J lost 10 bases, with 10 bases between them. The CDR3 extends over 13 amino acids. Per the germline V gene, CDR1 is SGHTA and CDR2 is FQGNSA. The CDR3 coding sequence is TGTGCCAGCAGCTTGGGCCGTGGGTCACCCCTCCACTTT. It specifies CASSLGRGSPLHF.

The J gene is TRBJ1-2, the V gene TRBV4-1; 7 nucleotides agree with TRBD1. This CDR3 is 17 amino acids long. The V segment lost 2 bases and the J segment 6 bases; nucleotides outside the gene matches: 15. The V gene's germline CDR1 is MGHRA and CDR2 YSYEKL. The CDR3 bases are TGCGCCAGCAGCCAAAAAAGCCAGACAGGGCTTGAAGATGGCTACACCTTC. Translated: CASSQKSQTGLEDGYTF.

The CDR3 sequence is CASSWQGRDGYTF. CDR3 in DNA: TGTGCCAGCAGCTGGCAGGGGAGGGATGGCTACACCTTC. The gene calls are TRBV5-8 and TRBJ1-2, with D possibly matching TRBD1 (6 bases). Trimming removed 3 bases from V and 6 bases from J, with 12 bases in between. The CDR3 is 13 amino acids. Per the germline V gene, CDR1 is SGHTS and CDR2 is YDEGEE.

This clone was counted a single time. The V gene is TRBV4-1, the J gene TRBJ2-5; 7 bases line up with TRBD2. Germline V lookup: CDR1 MGHRA, CDR2 YSYEKL. The CDR3 spans 16 residues. The J segment lost 0 bases and the V segment lost 1 base, leaving 5 bases of the junction unmatched. DNA of the CDR3: TGCGCCAGCAGCCAAGTCGAACTAGCGAACCAAGAGACCCAGTACTTC. Protein product: CASSQVELANQETQYF.

The chain uses TRBV29-1 and TRBJ2-3; TRBD1 might be the D (6 bases). The CDR3 covers 13 residues. Germline V CDR1 and CDR2: SQVTM, ANQGSEA. V shed 6 bases and J shed 1 base, with 11 bases lying between them. CDR3 in amino acids: CSVHRAGTDTQYF. DNA of the CDR3: TGCAGCGTGCACAGGGCAGGCACAGATACGCAGTATTTT.

The J gene is TRBJ2-3, the V gene TRBV5-4; TRBD1 might be the D (5 bases). Trimming pared 0 bases from V and 2 bases from J, leaving 16 bases between. This CDR3 spans 17 amino acids. CDR1 and CDR2 (germline): SGHNT, YYREEE (reference sequence). The CDR3 loop reads CASSLGPRGGNTDTQYF. In DNA, the CDR3 is TGTGCCAGCAGCTTGGGCCCTAGGGGCGGAAACACAGATACGCAGTATTTT.

V is TRBV28 and J is TRBJ1-5; 7 bases match TRBD1. The germline V gene has CDR1 MDHEN and CDR2 SYDVKM. V shed 3 bases and J 5 bases; nucleotides not matched to a gene: 7. CDR3 length: 15 amino acids. CDR3 coding DNA: TGTGCCAGCAGTTTCCGAGACAGGGATTATCAGCCCCAGCATTTT. Amino acids: CASSFRDRDYQPQHF.

This clone was picked up one time. Here the CDR3 DNA reads TGTGCCTCCAGGGGGACAGGCTCCTACGAGCAGTACTTC. Translation gives CASRGTGSYEQYF. The gene calls are TRBV30 and TRBJ2-7; 8 bases agree with TRBD1. J was trimmed by 0 bases and V by 7 bases; bases with no gene match: 5. The CDR3 totals 13 residues. The germline V gene encodes CDR1 GTSNPN and CDR2 SVGIG (reference sequence).

J is TRBJ2-7 and V is TRBV4-1, with 8 positions matching TRBD1. The V gene end was trimmed by 4 bases and the J gene end by 4 bases; junction bases not matched to a gene: 15. Germline assignment: CDR1 MGHRA and CDR2 YSYEKL. The CDR3 is made up of 17 amino acids. CDR3 nucleotides: TGCGCCAGCAGCCCAAATTTCTTCCCGGGACAGGAGTACGAGCAGTACTTC. It encodes CASSPNFFPGQEYEQYF.

This clone was seen more than once but under ten times. The V call is TRBV7-2, the J call TRBJ1-1; TRBD1 aligns across 8 bases. There are 16 residues in the CDR3. V shed 2 bases, J shed 1 base, and the junction held 6 bases outside the gene matches. The V gene's germline CDR1 is SGHTA and CDR2 FQGNSA. CDR3 DNA: TGTGCCAGCAGCTTAAGGAGACAGGGGACGAACACTGAAGCTTTCTTT. Translation gives CASSLRRQGTNTEAFF.

In this sample, this clone turned up a few times. This chain links TRBV5-5 with TRBJ2-7; 7 nucleotides line up with TRBD1. J was trimmed by 2 bases and V by 4 bases; bases with no gene match: 6. Looked up from germline, CDR1 is SGHKS and CDR2 is YYEKEE (reference sequence). CDR3 length: 14 residues. CDR3 protein: CASSGTVPAYEQYF. The CDR3 nucleotides read TGTGCCAGCAGCGGGACAGTTCCCGCCTACGAGCAGTACTTC.

The chain links TRBV5-1 to TRBJ1-4, with D possibly being TRBD1 (5 bases). This CDR3 comprises 14 residues. The V and J ends lost 4 bases and 4 bases respectively, with 11 bases between them. Looked up from germline, CDR1 is SGHRS and CDR2 is YFSETQ. The CDR3 is CASSGGTDNEKLFF. The CDR3 bases are TGCGCCAGCAGCGGGGGGACGGATAATGAAAAACTGTTTTTT.

The chain employs TRBV9 and TRBJ1-3, with D maybe TRBD1 (6 bases). Germline V gene lookup returns CDR1 SGDLS and CDR2 YYNGEE. With 4 bases removed from V and 0 bases from J, the gap between germline ends came to 14 bases. The CDR3 is 16 amino acids. As DNA, the CDR3 is TGTGCCAGCAGCAAATCAGGACAGAGCTCTGGAAACACCATATATTTT. As protein: CASSKSGQSSGNTIYF.

CDR3 sequence (DNA): TGTGCCAGCAGTTTAGGGGAGCGGGGCCGCTACGAGCAGTACTTC. It specifies CASSLGERGRYEQYF. The chain couples TRBV27 to TRBJ2-7, with 7 bases matching TRBD2. Germline V gene data show CDR1 as MNHEY and CDR2 as SMNVEV (reference sequence). Trimming took 2 bases from V and 3 from J; bases not matched to a gene: 7. The CDR3 spans 15 residues.

The chain carries TRBV7-8 and TRBJ2-5, with D uncertain. CDR1 and CDR2 from the germline V gene are SGHVS and FQNEAQ. The length of the CDR3 is 13 residues. Trimming removed 1 base from V and 1 base from J, with 4 bases in between. The CDR3 sequence is CASSLGSQETQYF. The CDR3 nucleotides read TGTGCCAGCAGCTTAGGCAGCCAAGAGACCCAGTACTTC.

The chain employs TRBV5-6 and TRBJ1-6; the match to TRBD1 covers 9 bases. V shed 1 base and J 3 bases; nucleotides not matched to a gene: 5. The CDR3 extends over 17 amino acids. Germline V gene lookup returns CDR1 SGHDT and CDR2 YYEEEE. The CDR3 DNA reads TGTGCCAGCAGCTTGATACAGGGGGCCAGCTATAATTCACCCCTCCACTTT. It translates to CASSLIQGASYNSPLHF.

V and J are TRBV18 and TRBJ2-6; TRBD2 matches 7 bases. This CDR3 contains 16 residues. V shed 5 bases and J 0 bases; nucleotides not matched to a gene: 4. Germline V gives CDR1 KGHSH, CDR2 LQKENI. The CDR3 protein is CASSGGDYSGANVLTF. The CDR3, as DNA: TGTGCCAGCTCAGGGGGGGACTACTCTGGGGCCAACGTCCTGACTTTC.

The CDR3 sequence is CASSQDTGTGPEAFF. The CDR3, as DNA: TGCGCCAGCAGCCAAGATACCGGGACAGGCCCTGAAGCTTTCTTT. The chain employs TRBV4-1 and TRBJ1-1, with 8 positions matching TRBD1. The V segment lost 0 bases and the J segment 6 bases; nucleotides outside the gene matches: 6. The germline gives CDR1 MGHRA, CDR2 YSYEKL. The CDR3 runs to 15 residues.

J is TRBJ2-2 and V is TRBV4-2; tentatively, D is TRBD1 (5 bases). With 0 bases removed from V and 6 bases from J, the gap between germline ends came to 11 bases. CDR3 size: 15 residues. Germline V CDR1 and CDR2: LGHNA, YNFKEQ. For the CDR3, the DNA is TGTGCCAGCAGCCAAGACGGTAGGGGATCCGGGGAGCTGTTTTTT. Translated, it gives CASSQDGRGSGELFF.

The CDR3 DNA reads as TGTGCCAGTAGTATAGACTTGGGGACAGCCCTCGGCTACACCTTC. Translation gives CASSIDLGTALGYTF. This sequence joins TRBV19 and TRBJ1-2; 7 bases fit TRBD1. This CDR3 has 15 amino acids. Germline CDR1 LNHDA, CDR2 SQIVND (reference sequence). Trimming took 0 bases from V and 8 from J; bases not matched to a gene: 9.

This chain uses TRBV18 with TRBJ2-7; D is possibly TRBD1 (7 bases). CDR3 length equals 12 residues. Trimming stripped 8 bases from V and 3 bases from J, with 11 bases between. Germline CDR1 is KGHSH and CDR2 is LQKENI. The CDR3 coding sequence is TGTGCCAGCCAGGGGGGAGACTACGAGCAGTACTTC. As protein: CASQGGDYEQYF. Variable domain in full (rest from reference TRBV18 and TRBJ2-7): NAGVMQNPRHLVRRRGQEARLRCSPMKGHSHVYWYRQLPEEGLKFMVYLQKENIIDESGMPKERFSAEFPKEGPSILRIQQVVRGDSAAYFCASQGGDYEQYFGPGTRLTVT.

J is TRBJ2-1 and V is TRBV9, with D perhaps TRBD1 (6 bases). The CDR3 has 18 residues. Germline-derived CDR1 and CDR2 are SGDLS and YYNGEE. V lost 0 bases and J lost 6, with 22 bases in between. This CDR3 reads CASSVDLRSAIGGNEQFF. The CDR3 DNA reads TGTGCCAGCAGCGTAGATTTGAGGAGCGCCATAGGGGGCAATGAGCAGTTCTTC.